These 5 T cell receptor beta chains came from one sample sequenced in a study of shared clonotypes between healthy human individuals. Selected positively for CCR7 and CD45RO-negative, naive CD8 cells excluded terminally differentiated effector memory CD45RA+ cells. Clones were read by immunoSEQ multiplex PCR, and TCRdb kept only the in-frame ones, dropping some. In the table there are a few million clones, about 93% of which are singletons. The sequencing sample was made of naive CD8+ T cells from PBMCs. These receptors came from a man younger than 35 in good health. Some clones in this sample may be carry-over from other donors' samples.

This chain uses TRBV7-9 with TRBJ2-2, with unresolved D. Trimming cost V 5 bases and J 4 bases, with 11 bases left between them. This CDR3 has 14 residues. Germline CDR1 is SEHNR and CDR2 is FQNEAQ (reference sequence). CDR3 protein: CASSQNTGTGELFF. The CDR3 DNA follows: TGTGCCAGCAGCCAGAACACGGGCACCGGGGAGCTGTTTTTT.

CDR3 DNA sequence: TGTGCCGCTTTAGGGGGACGTTTCAATGAGCAGTTCTTC. Translating gives CAALGGRFNEQFF. V usage is TRBV10-3 and J usage is TRBJ2-1, with D possibly matching TRBD1 (6 bases). Trimming shortened V by 11 bases and J by 6 bases, and 17 bases separated the two germline ends. The CDR3 is made up of 13 amino acids. Germline V gives CDR1 ENHRY, CDR2 SYGVKD.

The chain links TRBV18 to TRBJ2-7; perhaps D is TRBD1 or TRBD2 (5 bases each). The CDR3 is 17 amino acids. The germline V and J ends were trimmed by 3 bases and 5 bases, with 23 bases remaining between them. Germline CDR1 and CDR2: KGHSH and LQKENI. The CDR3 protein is CASSPEPPGAESHEQYF. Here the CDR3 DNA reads TGTGCCAGCTCACCGGAACCTCCCGGGGCCGAAAGCCACGAGCAGTACTTC.

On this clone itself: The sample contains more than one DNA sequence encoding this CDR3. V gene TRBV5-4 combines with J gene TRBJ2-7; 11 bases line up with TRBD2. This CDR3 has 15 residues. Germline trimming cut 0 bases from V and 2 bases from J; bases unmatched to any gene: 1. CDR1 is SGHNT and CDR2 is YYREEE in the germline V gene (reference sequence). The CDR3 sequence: CASSLGLAGTYEQYF. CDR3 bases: TGTGCCAGCAGCTTGGGACTAGCGGGGACCTACGAGCAGTACTTC.

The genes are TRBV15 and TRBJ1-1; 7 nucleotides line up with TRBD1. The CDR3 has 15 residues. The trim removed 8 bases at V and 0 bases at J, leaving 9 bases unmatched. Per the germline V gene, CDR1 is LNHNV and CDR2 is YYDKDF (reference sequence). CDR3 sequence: CATGVQGGLNTEAFF. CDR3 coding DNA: TGTGCCACCGGGGTCCAGGGGGGTTTGAACACTGAAGCTTTCTTT. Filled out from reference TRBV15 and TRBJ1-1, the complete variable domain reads DAMVIQNPRYQVTQFGKPVTLSCSQTLNHNVMYWYQQKSSQAPKLLFHYYDKDFNNEADTPDNFQSRRPNTSFCFLDIRSPGLGDTAMYLCATGVQGGLNTEAFFGQGTRLTVV.